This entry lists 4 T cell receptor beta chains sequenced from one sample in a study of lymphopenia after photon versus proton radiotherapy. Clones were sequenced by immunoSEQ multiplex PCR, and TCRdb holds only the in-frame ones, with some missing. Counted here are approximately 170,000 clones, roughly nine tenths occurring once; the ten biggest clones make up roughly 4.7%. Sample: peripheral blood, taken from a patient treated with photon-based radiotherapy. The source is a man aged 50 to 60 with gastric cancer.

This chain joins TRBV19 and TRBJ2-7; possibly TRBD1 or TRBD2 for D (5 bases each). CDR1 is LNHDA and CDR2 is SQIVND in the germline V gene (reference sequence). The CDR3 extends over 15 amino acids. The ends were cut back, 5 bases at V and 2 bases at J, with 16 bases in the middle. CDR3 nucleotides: TGTGCCAGTAGTCCAAGGGGCGGGTCTCCCTACGAGCAGTACTTC. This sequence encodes CASSPRGGSPYEQYF.

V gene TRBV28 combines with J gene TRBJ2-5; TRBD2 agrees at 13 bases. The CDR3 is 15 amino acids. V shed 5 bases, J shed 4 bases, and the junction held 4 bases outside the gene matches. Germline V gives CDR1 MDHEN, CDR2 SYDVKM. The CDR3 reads CASSPRTSGRETQYF. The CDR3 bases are TGTGCCAGCAGTCCAAGGACTAGCGGGAGAGAGACCCAGTACTTC.

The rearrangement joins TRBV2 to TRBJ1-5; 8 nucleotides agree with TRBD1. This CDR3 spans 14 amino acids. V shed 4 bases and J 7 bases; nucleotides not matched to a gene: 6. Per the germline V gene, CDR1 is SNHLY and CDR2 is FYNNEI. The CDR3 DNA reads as TGTGCCAGCAGTGGGCAGGGGGCATGGCAGCCCCAGCATTTT. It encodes CASSGQGAWQPQHF.

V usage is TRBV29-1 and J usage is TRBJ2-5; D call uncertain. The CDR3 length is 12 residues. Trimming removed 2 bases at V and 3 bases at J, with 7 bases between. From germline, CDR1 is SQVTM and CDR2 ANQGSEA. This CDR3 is CSVEPQKETQYF. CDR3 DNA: TGCAGCGTTGAACCACAAAAAGAGACCCAGTACTTC.